The 6 T cell receptor beta chains below all came from one sample that was sequenced in a study of CD8 T cells in Susac syndrome. With random hexamers, reverse transcription was performed on about 0.45 to 1 ug of RNA. TCRdb redid the calling of the immunoSEQ multiplex PCR reads with MiXCR, one entry per CDR3 protein. The table has fewer than 150,000 distinct CDR3 sequences, over 90% seen once. The sequenced sample was CD4+ T cells from PBMCs. These receptors originate from a human donor in good health.

The chain combines TRBV18 with TRBJ2-7; D possibly corresponds to TRBD2 (6 bases). CDR3 length equals 18 residues. The germline gives CDR1 KGHSH, CDR2 LQKENI. Trimming took 1 base from V and 0 from J, leaving 19 bases between them. The CDR3 nucleotides read TGTGCCAGCTCACCACAGGGACTCGCTAACACCTTCTCCTACGAGCAGTACTTC. Its protein is CASSPQGLANTFSYEQYF.

The rearrangement links TRBV3-1 to TRBJ2-3, with D unclear. Germline CDR1 reads LGHDT; CDR2 reads YNNKEL (reference sequence). This CDR3 has 14 amino acids. Trimming took 1 base from V and 2 from J, leaving 7 bases between them. This CDR3 is CASSQVLTTDTQYF. CDR3 nucleotide sequence: TGTGCCAGCAGCCAAGTCCTTACCACAGATACGCAGTATTTT.

The V gene is TRBV29-1, the J gene TRBJ2-3; weak D call: TRBD1 (5 bases). The CDR3 has 11 residues. V lost 3 bases and J lost 10, with 11 bases in between. CDR1 SQVTM and CDR2 ANQGSEA come from the germline V gene. In DNA form, the CDR3 reads TGCAGCGTTGAGAAGGGGCCCGCGCAGTATTTT. This gives the protein CSVEKGPAQYF.

This chain uses TRBV3-1 with TRBJ2-7; D is undetermined. V lost 5 bases to trimming and J lost 0 bases, with 14 bases between them. This CDR3 contains 15 residues. Germline V gives CDR1 LGHDT, CDR2 YNNKEL (reference sequence). This CDR3 is CASSLTRSSSYEQYF. CDR3 nucleotide sequence: TGTGCCAGCAGCTTAACAAGGAGTAGCTCCTACGAGCAGTACTTC.

This rearrangement joins TRBV5-4 to TRBJ2-5, with TRBD1 as a possible D gene (6 bases). Germline CDR1 and CDR2: SGHNT and YYREEE (reference sequence). The CDR3 covers 15 residues. V was pared by 3 bases and J by 4 bases, with 16 bases between. The CDR3 here is CASSSEAQGGETQYF. The CDR3 DNA reads TGTGCCAGCAGCTCCGAGGCCCAAGGGGGAGAGACCCAGTACTTC.

This chain connects TRBV29-1 to TRBJ1-5, with TRBD1 as a possible D gene (5 bases). This CDR3 contains 12 residues. The germline V and J ends were trimmed by 4 bases and 7 bases, with 11 bases remaining between them. Germline loops: CDR1 SQVTM, CDR2 ANQGSEA. CDR3 in DNA: TGCAGCGTTGGGGGGTCGGGGCAGCCCCAGCATTTT. The encoded protein is CSVGGSGQPQHF.